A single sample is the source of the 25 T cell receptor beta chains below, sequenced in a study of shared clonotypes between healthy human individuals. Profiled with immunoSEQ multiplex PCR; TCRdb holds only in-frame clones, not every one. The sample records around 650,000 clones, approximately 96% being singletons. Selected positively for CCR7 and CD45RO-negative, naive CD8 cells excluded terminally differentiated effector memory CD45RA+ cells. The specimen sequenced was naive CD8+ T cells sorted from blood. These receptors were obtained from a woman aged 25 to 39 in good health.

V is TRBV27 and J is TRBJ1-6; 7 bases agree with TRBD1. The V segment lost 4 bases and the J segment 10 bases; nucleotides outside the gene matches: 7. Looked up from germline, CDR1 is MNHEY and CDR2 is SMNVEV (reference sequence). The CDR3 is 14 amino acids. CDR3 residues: CASSSTGSASPLHF. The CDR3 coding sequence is TGTGCCAGCAGTTCGACAGGGTCAGCCTCACCCCTCCACTTT.

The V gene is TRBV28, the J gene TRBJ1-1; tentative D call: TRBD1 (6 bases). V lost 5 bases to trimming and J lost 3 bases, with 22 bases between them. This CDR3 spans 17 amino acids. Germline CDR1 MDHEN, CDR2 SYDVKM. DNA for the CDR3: TGTGCCAGCAGTCTCCCCCCGGGGAGCAGGGGTGACACTGAAGCTTTCTTT. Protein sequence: CASSLPPGSRGDTEAFF.

In DNA form, the CDR3 reads TGTGCCAGCAGCGCTAACAGCTTCCACTCTGGAAACACCATATATTTT. This gives the protein CASSANSFHSGNTIYF. The chain joins TRBV5-4 to TRBJ1-3; unclear D gene. Trimming pared 4 bases from V and 0 bases from J, leaving 14 bases between. Germline loops: CDR1 SGHNT, CDR2 YYREEE (reference sequence). The CDR3 is 16 residues long.

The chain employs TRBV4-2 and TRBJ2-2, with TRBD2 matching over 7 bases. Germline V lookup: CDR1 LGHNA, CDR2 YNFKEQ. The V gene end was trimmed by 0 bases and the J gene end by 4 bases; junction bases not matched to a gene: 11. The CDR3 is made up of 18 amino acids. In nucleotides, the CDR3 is TGTGCCAGCAGCCAAGAAGTCCTTAGGGACTACCTCACCGGGGAGCTGTTTTTT. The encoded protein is CASSQEVLRDYLTGELFF.

This CDR3 reads CASRRGGSNQPQHF. The CDR3 region has the DNA TGTGCCAGCCGGAGGGGGGGAAGCAATCAGCCCCAGCATTTT. V and J are TRBV27 and TRBJ1-5, with a possible D match to TRBD1 (6 bases). V lost 8 bases and J 1 base, leaving 12 bases between the germline ends. Per germline, CDR1 MNHEY and CDR2 SMNVEV (reference sequence). The CDR3 consists of 14 residues.

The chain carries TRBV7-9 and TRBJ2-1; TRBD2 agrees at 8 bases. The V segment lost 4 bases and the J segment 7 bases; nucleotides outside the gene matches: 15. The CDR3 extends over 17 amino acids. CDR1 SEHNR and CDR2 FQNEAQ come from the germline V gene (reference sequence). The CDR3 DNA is TGTGCCAGCAGCTCCGGACTAGCTCCTTCTGACGGGAATGAGCAGTTCTTC. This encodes CASSSGLAPSDGNEQFF.

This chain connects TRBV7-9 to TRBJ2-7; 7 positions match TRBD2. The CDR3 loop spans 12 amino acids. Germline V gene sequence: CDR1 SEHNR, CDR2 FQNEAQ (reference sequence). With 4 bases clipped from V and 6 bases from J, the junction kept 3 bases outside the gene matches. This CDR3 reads CASSSRGSEQYF. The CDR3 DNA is TGTGCCAGCAGCTCGCGGGGGAGCGAGCAGTACTTC.

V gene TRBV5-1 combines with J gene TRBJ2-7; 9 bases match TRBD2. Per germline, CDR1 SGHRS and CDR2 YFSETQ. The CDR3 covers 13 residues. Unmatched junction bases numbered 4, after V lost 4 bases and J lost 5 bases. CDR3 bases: TGCGCCAGCAGCCCCGGGACTAGCCACGAGCAGTACTTC. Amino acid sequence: CASSPGTSHEQYF.

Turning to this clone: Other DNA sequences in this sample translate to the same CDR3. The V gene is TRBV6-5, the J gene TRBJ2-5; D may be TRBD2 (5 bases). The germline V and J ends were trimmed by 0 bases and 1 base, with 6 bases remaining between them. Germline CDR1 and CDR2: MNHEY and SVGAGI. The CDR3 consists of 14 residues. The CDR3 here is CASSYSDSQETQYF. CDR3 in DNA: TGTGCCAGCAGTTACTCGGACTCCCAAGAGACCCAGTACTTC.

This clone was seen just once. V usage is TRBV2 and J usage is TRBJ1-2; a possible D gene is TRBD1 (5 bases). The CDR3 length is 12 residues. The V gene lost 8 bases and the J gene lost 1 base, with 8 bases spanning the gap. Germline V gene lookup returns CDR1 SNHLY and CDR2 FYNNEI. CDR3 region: CASARDNYGYTF. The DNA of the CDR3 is TGTGCCAGCGCCAGGGATAACTATGGCTACACCTTC.

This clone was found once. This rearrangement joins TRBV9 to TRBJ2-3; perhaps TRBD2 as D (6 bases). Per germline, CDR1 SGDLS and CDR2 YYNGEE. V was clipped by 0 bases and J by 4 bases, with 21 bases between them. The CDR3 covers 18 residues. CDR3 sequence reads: CASSVALGGEAPSDTQYF. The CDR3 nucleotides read TGTGCCAGCAGCGTAGCTCTAGGAGGGGAGGCCCCCTCAGATACGCAGTATTTT.

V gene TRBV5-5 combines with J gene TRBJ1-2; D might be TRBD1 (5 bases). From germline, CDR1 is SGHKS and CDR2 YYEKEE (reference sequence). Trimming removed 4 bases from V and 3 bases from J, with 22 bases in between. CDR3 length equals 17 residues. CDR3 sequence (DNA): TGTGCCAGCAGCCTTCTCATGTCCGGGGCGGCTGACTATGGCTACACCTTC. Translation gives CASSLLMSGAADYGYTF. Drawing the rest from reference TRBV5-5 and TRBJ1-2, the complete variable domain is DAGVTQSPTHLIKTRGQQVTLRCSPISGHKSVSWYQQVLGQGPQFIFQYYEKEERGRGNFPDRFSARQFPNYSSELNVNALLLGDSALYLCASSLLMSGAADYGYTFGSGTRLTVV.

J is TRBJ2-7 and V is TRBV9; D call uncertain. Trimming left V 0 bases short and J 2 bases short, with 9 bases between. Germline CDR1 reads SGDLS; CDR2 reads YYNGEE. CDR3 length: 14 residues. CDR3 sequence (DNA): TGTGCCAGCAGCGTAGATCTAGGGACCTACGAGCAGTACTTC. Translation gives CASSVDLGTYEQYF.

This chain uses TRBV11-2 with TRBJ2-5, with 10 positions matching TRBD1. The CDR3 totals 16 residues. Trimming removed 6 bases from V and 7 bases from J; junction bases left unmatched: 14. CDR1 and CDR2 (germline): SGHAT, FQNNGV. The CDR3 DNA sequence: TGTGCCAGCAGGGGACAGGGGTTGTTCCTTGGGGGGACCCAGTACTTC. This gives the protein CASRGQGLFLGGTQYF. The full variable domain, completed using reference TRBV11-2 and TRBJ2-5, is EAGVAQSPRYKIIEKRQSVAFWCNPISGHATLYWYQQILGQGPKLLIQFQNNGVVDDSQLPKDRFSAERLKGVDSTLKIQPAKLEDSAVYLCASRGQGLFLGGTQYFGPGTRLLVL.

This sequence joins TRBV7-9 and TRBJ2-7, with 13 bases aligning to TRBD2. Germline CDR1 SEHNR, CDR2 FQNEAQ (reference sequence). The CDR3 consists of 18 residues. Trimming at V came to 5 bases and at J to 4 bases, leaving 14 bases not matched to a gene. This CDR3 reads CASSTGTSGAPLFYEQYF. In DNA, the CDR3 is TGTGCCAGCAGCACCGGGACTAGCGGGGCCCCACTCTTTTACGAGCAGTACTTC.

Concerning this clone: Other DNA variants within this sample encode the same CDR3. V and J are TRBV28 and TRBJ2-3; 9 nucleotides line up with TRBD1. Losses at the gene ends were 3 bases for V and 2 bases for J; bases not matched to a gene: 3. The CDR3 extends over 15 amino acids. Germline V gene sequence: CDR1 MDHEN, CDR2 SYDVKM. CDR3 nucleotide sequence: TGTGCCAGCAGTTTCGGGGACAGGGACACAGATACGCAGTATTTT. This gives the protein CASSFGDRDTDTQYF.

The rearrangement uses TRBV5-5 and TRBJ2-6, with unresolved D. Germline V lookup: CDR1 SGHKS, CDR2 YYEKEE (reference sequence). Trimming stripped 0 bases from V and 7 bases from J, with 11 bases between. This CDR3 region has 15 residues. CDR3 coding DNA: TGTGCCAGCAGCTTGGGTTTTTCATCTGCCAACGTCCTGACTTTC. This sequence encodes CASSLGFSSANVLTF.

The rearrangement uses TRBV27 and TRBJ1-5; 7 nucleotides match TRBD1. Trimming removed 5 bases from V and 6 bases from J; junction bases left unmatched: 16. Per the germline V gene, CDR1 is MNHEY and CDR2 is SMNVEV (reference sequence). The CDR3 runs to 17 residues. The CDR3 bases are TGTGCCAGCAGTCCAACCCCTCCTGACAGGGTGAGTCAGCCCCAGCATTTT. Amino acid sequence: CASSPTPPDRVSQPQHF.

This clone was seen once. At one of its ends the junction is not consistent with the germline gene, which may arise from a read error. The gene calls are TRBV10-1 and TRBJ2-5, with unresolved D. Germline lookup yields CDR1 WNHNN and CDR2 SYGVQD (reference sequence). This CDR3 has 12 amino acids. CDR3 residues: CASSDLQGTQYF. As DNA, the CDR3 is TGCGCCAGCAGTGACCTCCAAGGGACCCAGTACTTC.

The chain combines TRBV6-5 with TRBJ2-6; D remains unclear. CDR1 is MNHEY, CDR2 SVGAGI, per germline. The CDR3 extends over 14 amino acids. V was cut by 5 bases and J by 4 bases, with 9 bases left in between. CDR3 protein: CASSDLGGANVLTF. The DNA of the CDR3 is TGTGCCAGCAGTGATTTAGGAGGGGCCAACGTCCTGACTTTC.

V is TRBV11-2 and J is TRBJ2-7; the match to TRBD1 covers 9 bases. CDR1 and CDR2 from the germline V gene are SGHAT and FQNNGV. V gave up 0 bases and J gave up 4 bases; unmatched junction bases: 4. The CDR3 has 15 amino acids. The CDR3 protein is CASSLEQGAVYEQYF. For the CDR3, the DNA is TGTGCCAGCAGCTTAGAACAGGGGGCGGTTTACGAGCAGTACTTC.

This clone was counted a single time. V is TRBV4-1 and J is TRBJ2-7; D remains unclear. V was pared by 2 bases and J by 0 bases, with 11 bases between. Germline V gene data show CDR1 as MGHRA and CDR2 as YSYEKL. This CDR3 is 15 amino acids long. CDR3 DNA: TGCGCCAGCAGCCAACTCGGTTTGGGCTCCTACGAGCAGTACTTC. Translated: CASSQLGLGSYEQYF.

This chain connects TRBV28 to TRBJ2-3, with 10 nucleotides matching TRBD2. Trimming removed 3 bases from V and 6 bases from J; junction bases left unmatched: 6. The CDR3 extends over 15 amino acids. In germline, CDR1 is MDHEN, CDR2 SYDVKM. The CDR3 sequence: CASSFVAGGDDTQYF. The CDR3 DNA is TGTGCCAGCAGTTTCGTAGCGGGAGGCGATGATACGCAGTATTTT.

This CDR3 reads CASSTSRGRLTYEQYF. The CDR3 nucleotides read TGTGCCAGTAGTACCTCCAGGGGGCGATTGACCTACGAGCAGTACTTC. V usage is TRBV19 and J usage is TRBJ2-7; the match to TRBD1 covers 8 bases. The trim removed 4 bases at V and 2 bases at J, leaving 10 bases unmatched. Germline-derived CDR1 and CDR2 are LNHDA and SQIVND (reference sequence). There are 16 residues in the CDR3.

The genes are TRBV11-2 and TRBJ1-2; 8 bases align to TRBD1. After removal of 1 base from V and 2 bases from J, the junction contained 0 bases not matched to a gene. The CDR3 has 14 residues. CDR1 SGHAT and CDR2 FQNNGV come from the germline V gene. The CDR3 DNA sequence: TGTGCCAGCAGCTTAGGACAGGGGAACTATGGCTACACCTTC. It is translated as CASSLGQGNYGYTF.